This T cell receptor (beta chain) was found in a study of CD8 T cells in ankylosing spondylitis. The authors made TCR beta libraries by quantitative 5'-RACE with molecular barcodes. TCRdb re-called the 5' RACE reads with MiXCR, one entry per CDR3 protein. The sample has 200,000 to 250,000 distinct CDR3 sequences; roughly 25% are singletons. Study findings and constraints: CD8+ by phenotype, disease-linked clones were relatively rare in peripheral blood. Ankylosing spondylitis blood appeared to carry a characteristic TCR beta motif of roughly 8 highly homologous variants. Disease-linked clones were reportedly significantly enriched in matched ankylosing spondylitis synovial fluid.

This clonotype was counted a single time. Its target is not known. The junction had 4 bases not matched to a gene; V was cut back by 5 bases and J by 1 base. Looked up from germline, CDR1 is SGHVS and CDR2 is FQNEAQ. The length of the CDR3 is 14 residues. The sequence was collected from a male donor with ankylosing spondylitis or in good health (not recorded which). The specimen sequenced was blood, either unsorted or a sorted T cell fraction (not recorded which). J is TRBJ1-1 and V is TRBV7-8; 7 nucleotides match TRBD1. Written as DNA, the CDR3 is TGTGCCAGCAGCCTATGGGACAGGAACACTGAAGCTTTCTTT. Amino acids: CASSLWDRNTEAFF.